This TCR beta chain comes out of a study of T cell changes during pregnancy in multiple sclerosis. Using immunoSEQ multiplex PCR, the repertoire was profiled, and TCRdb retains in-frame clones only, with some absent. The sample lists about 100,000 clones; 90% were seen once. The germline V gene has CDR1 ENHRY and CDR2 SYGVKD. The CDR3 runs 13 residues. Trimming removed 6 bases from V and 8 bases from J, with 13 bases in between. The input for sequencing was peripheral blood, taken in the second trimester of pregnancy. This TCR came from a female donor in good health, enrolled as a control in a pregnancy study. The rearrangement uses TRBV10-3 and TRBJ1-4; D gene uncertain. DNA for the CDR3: TGTGCCATCAGGGGAGGACCTGAGGAAAAACTGTTTTTT. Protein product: CAIRGGPEEKLFF.